A single sample is the source of the 21 T cell receptor beta chains below, sequenced in a study of T-cell memory formation after mild COVID-19 (dated by TCRdb to about 2021). Library construction relied on 5' RACE. For sequencing, an Illumina NovaSeq 6000 was employed. TCRdb took the public reads, trimmed them with fastp at Q25, ran MiXCR for clone calling and kept in-frame beta chains. Here each entry gathers all rows of one CDR3 protein and keeps the most common genes and DNA. The sample records 400,000 to 500,000 distinct CDR3 sequences, 15% to 25% of which are singletons. 8.4% of the sample rests with the top ten. Sequenced sample: PBMCs or a T cell subset sorted from them (not recorded which). These receptors all come from an adult woman who had mild COVID-19 (a few samples of this study predate the infection). The sample titles of this study are shuffled in the database, so cell type and time point are left out; the donor was told from shared clones.

The chain uses TRBV4-1 and TRBJ1-2, with no clear D. Germline lookup yields CDR1 MGHRA and CDR2 YSYEKL. Trimming cost V 1 base and J 0 bases, with 9 bases left between them. The CDR3 length is 15 residues. The CDR3 sequence: CASSQAAGANYGYTF. In DNA, the CDR3 is TGCGCCAGCAGCCAAGCGGCCGGGGCTAACTATGGCTACACCTTC.

This chain connects TRBV29-1 to TRBJ1-1; D gene unclear. Between the trimmed V and J ends, which lost 4 bases and 4 bases, there was a span of 13 bases. The germline CDR1 and CDR2 sequences are SQVTM and ANQGSEA. The CDR3 spans 13 residues. CDR3 sequence reads: CSVVGQMGTEAFF. The DNA of the CDR3 is TGCAGCGTTGTAGGTCAGATGGGCACTGAAGCTTTCTTT.

This clonotype turned up a few times. The chain combines TRBV27 with TRBJ2-1, with TRBD2 identical over 11 bases. CDR3 size: 17 residues. Trimming removed 6 bases from V and 8 bases from J; junction bases left unmatched: 15. Germline lookup yields CDR1 MNHEY and CDR2 SMNVEV (reference sequence). CDR3 in amino acids: CASSRTPLAGDIDEQFF. The CDR3 bases are TGTGCCAGCAGCCGAACCCCACTAGCGGGAGATATCGATGAGCAGTTCTTC.

The chain employs TRBV3-1 and TRBJ1-2, with 7 bases matching TRBD1. Germline V gene sequence: CDR1 LGHDT, CDR2 YNNKEL (reference sequence). Trimming at V came to 4 bases and at J to 4 bases, leaving 6 bases not matched to a gene. The CDR3 spans 14 residues. CDR3 loop: CASSLGQAAYGYTF. The CDR3 region has the DNA TGTGCCAGCAGCCTCGGACAGGCCGCCTATGGCTACACCTTC.

This clonotype turned up a few times. This chain links TRBV7-2 with TRBJ2-5; TRBD2 matches at 15 bases. The trim removed 5 bases at V and 4 bases at J, leaving 8 bases unmatched. Germline CDR1 SGHTA, CDR2 FQGNSA. CDR3 length equals 17 residues. CDR3: CASSRQGLAGGRETQYF. CDR3 DNA: TGTGCCAGCAGCCGTCAAGGACTAGCGGGGGGGCGAGAGACCCAGTACTTC.

The table lists this clonotype with many counts. The V and J genes are TRBV20-1 and TRBJ2-7; 9 bases agree with TRBD1. The CDR3 contains 14 residues. Germline V gives CDR1 DFQATT, CDR2 SNEGSKA (reference sequence). Losses at the gene ends were 4 bases for V and 3 bases for J; bases not matched to a gene: 7. This chain's CDR3 is CSAKPGTGIYEQYF. CDR3 sequence (DNA): TGCAGTGCTAAACCCGGGACAGGGATCTACGAGCAGTACTTC.

This clonotype was detected a few times. The chain uses TRBV5-1 and TRBJ2-1; the match to TRBD2 covers 8 bases. The germline V gene encodes CDR1 SGHRS and CDR2 YFSETQ. The CDR3 loop spans 15 amino acids. Trimming at V came to 4 bases and at J to 4 bases, leaving 7 bases not matched to a gene. CDR3 DNA: TGCGCCAGCAGCCGCAGCGGGGGCGAGTACAATGAGCAGTTCTTC. The encoded protein is CASSRSGGEYNEQFF.

This clonotype came up many times. V is TRBV4-3 and J is TRBJ2-1, with D uncertain. Germline loops: CDR1 LGHNA, CDR2 YSLEER. Trimming removed 0 bases at V and 2 bases at J, with 8 bases between. The CDR3 covers 15 residues. The CDR3 DNA is TGCGCCAGCAGCCAAGATAATACAGCCTACAATGAGCAGTTCTTC. Protein product: CASSQDNTAYNEQFF.

In its sample, this clonotype was seen many times. The rearrangement uses TRBV3-1 and TRBJ2-1; D may be TRBD1 (5 bases). Per germline, CDR1 LGHDT and CDR2 YNNKEL (reference sequence). The CDR3 has 12 amino acids. Trimming cost V 1 base and J 14 bases, with 12 bases left between them. CDR3 loop: CASSQGRAKEFF. Here the CDR3 DNA reads TGTGCCAGCAGCCAAGGCAGGGCCAAGGAGTTCTTC.

This clonotype was counted only a few times. This sequence joins TRBV9 and TRBJ1-6; D possibly corresponds to TRBD1 (5 bases). The CDR3 has 17 residues. CDR1 SGDLS and CDR2 YYNGEE come from the germline V gene. V was pared by 6 bases and J by 6 bases, with 22 bases between. CDR3: CASTQGGVARVNSPLHF. The CDR3 region has the DNA TGTGCCAGCACCCAAGGAGGGGTTGCCAGGGTTAATTCACCCCTCCACTTT. Full variable domain (missing parts from reference TRBV9 and TRBJ1-6): DSGVTQTPKHLITATGQRVTLRCSPRSGDLSVYWYQQSLDQGLQFLIQYYNGEERAKGNILERFSAQQFPDLHSELNLSSLELGDSALYFCASTQGGVARVNSPLHFGNGTRLTVT.

This clonotype came up a few times. The chain combines TRBV12-5 with TRBJ1-1; TRBD1 agrees at 9 bases. CDR1 and CDR2 from the germline V gene are LGHNT and FRNRAP. This CDR3 is built from 16 residues. J lost 4 bases, V lost 3 bases, and 9 bases had no gene match. For the CDR3, the DNA is TGTGCTAGTGGTTTTCCAGGGGAGACAGGGGGCACTGAAGCTTTCTTT. This encodes CASGFPGETGGTEAFF. Full variable domain (rest looked up from reference TRBV12-5 and TRBJ1-1): DARVTQTPRHKVTEMGQEVTMRCQPILGHNTVFWYRQTMMQGLELLAYFRNRAPLDDSGMPKDRFSAEMPDATLATLKIQPSEPRDSAVYFCASGFPGETGGTEAFFGQGTRLTVV.

The V gene is TRBV11-2, the J gene TRBJ2-5; 9 bases fit TRBD1. J was trimmed by 1 base and V by 6 bases; bases with no gene match: 6. This CDR3 comprises 15 residues. Germline V gene data show CDR1 as SGHAT and CDR2 as FQNNGV. DNA of the CDR3: TGTGCCAGCAGATCTAGACAGGGGGTCCAAGAGACCCAGTACTTC. This gives the protein CASRSRQGVQETQYF.

V usage is TRBV15 and J usage is TRBJ2-5, with 12 nucleotides matching TRBD2. Germline CDR1 and CDR2: LNHNV and YYDKDF (reference sequence). The CDR3 is 15 residues long. The V segment lost 6 bases and the J segment 0 bases; nucleotides outside the gene matches: 2. DNA of the CDR3: TGTGCCACCAGACTAGCGGGGGGTTACCAAGAGACCCAGTACTTC. Translation: CATRLAGGYQETQYF.

The gene calls are TRBV24-1 and TRBJ2-5, with a weak D call TRBD2 (5 bases). Trimming shortened V by 4 bases and J by 9 bases, and 23 bases separated the two germline ends. The germline V gene encodes CDR1 KGHDR and CDR2 SFDVKD. This CDR3 has 16 residues. The DNA for the CDR3 is TGTGCCACCAGTGACCCGAGGGCGGGTCCCCCGTGGGCCCAGTACTTC. Encoded protein: CATSDPRAGPPWAQYF.

There are a few counts of this clonotype. The chain links TRBV12-3 or TRBV12-4 to TRBJ2-7; 10 nucleotides match TRBD1. With 5 bases clipped from V and 7 bases from J, the junction kept 11 bases outside the gene matches. The CDR3 has 15 amino acids. CDR3 nucleotide sequence: TGTGCCAGCAGTCTCGGGACAGGGGCCTGGGAGGAGCAGTACTTC. Translated, it gives CASSLGTGAWEEQYF.

This chain links TRBV6-5 with TRBJ1-1; no clear D. The CDR3 extends over 14 amino acids. Germline values: CDR1 MNHEY, CDR2 SVGAGI. Trimming removed 4 bases from V and 1 base from J, with 10 bases in between. The CDR3 protein is CASSSWTSNTEAFF. The CDR3 DNA follows: TGTGCCAGCAGTTCCTGGACCTCGAACACTGAAGCTTTCTTT.

This clonotype was counted between two and nine times. The chain links TRBV5-1 to TRBJ1-5; a weak D match, TRBD1 (6 bases). This CDR3 contains 16 residues. The V and J ends lost 4 bases and 1 base respectively, with 15 bases between them. Looked up from germline, CDR1 is SGHRS and CDR2 is YFSETQ. In DNA form, the CDR3 reads TGCGCCAGCAGCCCCGGCGGGGGCACGAGCAATCAGCCCCAGCATTTT. Its protein is CASSPGGGTSNQPQHF.

This rearrangement joins TRBV4-2 to TRBJ2-1; 8 bases fit TRBD2. From germline, CDR1 is LGHNA and CDR2 YNFKEQ. Trimming at V came to 0 bases and at J to 2 bases, leaving 12 bases not matched to a gene. This CDR3 region has 19 residues. In nucleotides, the CDR3 is TGTGCCAGCAGCCAAGATTCGGGTCCGGGACTAGGCGCCTACAATGAGCAGTTCTTC. This sequence encodes CASSQDSGPGLGAYNEQFF.

V and J are TRBV20-1 and TRBJ2-3; the match to TRBD2 covers 11 bases. The trim removed 3 bases at V and 2 bases at J, leaving 4 bases unmatched. Per germline, CDR1 DFQATT and CDR2 SNEGSKA (reference sequence). The CDR3 length is 15 residues. CDR3 DNA: TGCAGTGCTAGGGGACTAGCGGAGTCCACAGATACGCAGTATTTT. It yields the protein CSARGLAESTDTQYF.

There are a few counts of this clonotype. The gene calls are TRBV29-1 and TRBJ2-7; 8 nucleotides agree with TRBD1. Looked up from germline, CDR1 is SQVTM and CDR2 is ANQGSEA. Unmatched junction bases numbered 5, after V lost 6 bases and J lost 1 base. The CDR3 extends over 13 amino acids. CDR3 region: CSVTDRASYEQYF. CDR3 in DNA: TGCAGCGTAACGGACAGGGCGTCCTACGAGCAGTACTTC.

The V gene is TRBV12-3 or TRBV12-4, the J gene TRBJ1-1; 11 bases line up with TRBD1. The CDR3 sequence is 15 residues long. J gave up 4 bases and V 6 bases, and 7 bases lay outside the gene matches. CDR3 sequence reads: CASRTGTGGPTEAFF. CDR3 DNA: TGTGCCAGCAGAACCGGGACAGGGGGACCCACTGAAGCTTTCTTT.